The sequence of this T cell receptor beta chain was determined in a study of monozygotic twins with inflammatory bowel disease. TCRdb re-called the 5' RACE reads, yielding one record per CDR3 amino acid sequence without DNA. The sample table sets out about 300,000 distinct CDR3 sequences. Points on this clonotype: What it binds is unknown.

The CDR3 has 16 amino acids. Study outcomes and limitations: IBD patients share fewer clonotypes with other people than healthy twins do, especially with disease activity.

Sequenced: blood. The J gene is TRBJ1-1, the V gene TRBV12-3 or TRBV12-4. The source is a human donor with ulcerative colitis or Crohn's disease, or a healthy co-twin of an affected twin (not recorded which). CDR3 sequence: CASSRTGISGFAEAFF.